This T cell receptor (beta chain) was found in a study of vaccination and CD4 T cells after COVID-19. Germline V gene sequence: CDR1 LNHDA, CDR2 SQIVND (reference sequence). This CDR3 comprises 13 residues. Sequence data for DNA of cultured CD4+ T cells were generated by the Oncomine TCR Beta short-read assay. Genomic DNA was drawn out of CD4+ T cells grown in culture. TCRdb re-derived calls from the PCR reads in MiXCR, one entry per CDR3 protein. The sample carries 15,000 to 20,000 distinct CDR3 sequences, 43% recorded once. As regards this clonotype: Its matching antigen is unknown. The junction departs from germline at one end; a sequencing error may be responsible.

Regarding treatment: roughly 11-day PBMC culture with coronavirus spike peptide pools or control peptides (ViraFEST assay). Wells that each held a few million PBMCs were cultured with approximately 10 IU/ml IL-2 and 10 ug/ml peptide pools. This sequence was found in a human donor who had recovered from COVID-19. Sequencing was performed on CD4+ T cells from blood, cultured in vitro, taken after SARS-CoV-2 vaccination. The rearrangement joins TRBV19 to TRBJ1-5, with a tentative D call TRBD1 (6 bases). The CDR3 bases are TGTGCCAGTACGCGGGGGCTTGGTCAGCCCAAGCATTTT. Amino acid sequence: CASTRGLGQPKHF. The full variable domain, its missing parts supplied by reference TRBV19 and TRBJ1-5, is DGGITQSPKYLFRKEGQNVTLSCEQNLNHDAMYWYRQDPGQGLRLIYYSQIVNDFQKGDIAEGYSVSREKKESFPLTVTSAQKNPTAFYLCASTRGLGQPKHFGDGTRLSIL.